Sequencing of this TCR beta chain was carried out in a study of control samples from healthy donors and cancer patients. The CDR3 loop spans 13 amino acids. Trimming pared 5 bases from V and 5 bases from J, leaving 10 bases between. TCRdb keeps only in-frame clones here, not all; method: immunoSEQ multiplex PCR. The sample holds approximately 49,000 clones, 89% seen once. This receptor was taken from a man in his forties with colorectal cancer. The sample comprised PBMCs. The chain has TRBV12-3 or TRBV12-4 and TRBJ2-1; the D is unclear. CDR3 nucleotides: TGTGCCAGCAGTCAGACCCAAAACAATGAGCAGTTCTTC. This encodes CASSQTQNNEQFF.